One T cell receptor (beta chain) is described in this entry. The antigen is not known. Germline V lookup: CDR1 GTSNPN, CDR2 SVGIG (reference sequence). V lost 0 bases to trimming and J lost 8 bases, with 19 bases between them. The CDR3 sequence is 15 residues long. Coculture of the mixed lymphocyte reaction cells took place at 37 degrees C and lasted 6 days. The data derive from a study of siplizumab effects on memory and regulatory T cells. Across the whole study: The pairing of mixed lymphocyte reactions set siplizumab at 1 ug/mL against the absence of drug.

Study-wide findings and caveats: Sequences below about 10^-5 frequency were poorly captured, and few alloreactive clones mapped to unstimulated subsets. Greater diversity than memory cells seemed evident in naive T cells, which also appeared to be major alloresponse contributors.

Assays captured about 10^5 TCR templates per sample. Clones were read by immunoSEQ multiplex PCR, and TCRdb kept only the in-frame ones, dropping some. The sample carries about 14,000 clones, 49% recorded once. This clonotype originated in a human donor in good health; the cells came from an allogeneic mixed lymphocyte reaction. The chain recombines TRBV30 with TRBJ1-2; D is ambiguous. Sequenced material: CFSE-low (dividing) CD4+ T cells sorted from an allogeneic mixed lymphocyte reaction. CDR3 nucleotides: TGTGCCTGGAGTGTAAACTTAGCCCCGCTGGGAGGCTACACCTTC. Protein: CAWSVNLAPLGGYTF.